This T cell receptor beta chain was captured in a study of Graves' ophthalmopathy and Graves' hyperthyroidism. This clonotype was counted many times. The target antigen is unknown. Regarding the study as a whole: A 13-signature model separated ophthalmopathy from stable hyperthyroidism, almost 90% sensitivity, roughly 80% specificity.

The sequenced template was RNA, covering the TCR beta CDR3 region. Following a first-round RT-PCR that used HTBI primers, a second-round multiplex PCR was carried out. In TCRdb, the multiplex PCR reads were re-called with MiXCR into one record per CDR3 protein. Of roughly 1.1 million distinct CDR3 sequences listed, about two fifths are singletons. Germline values: CDR1 SEHNR, CDR2 FQNEAQ (reference sequence). This CDR3 region has 14 residues. V was pared by 8 bases and J by 5 bases, with 9 bases of the junction left unmatched. The receptor comes from an adult man with Graves' hyperthyroidism. Material for sequencing was peripheral blood or thyroid tissue (not recorded which). This rearrangement joins TRBV7-9 to TRBJ2-7, with 10 bases matching TRBD1. The CDR3 DNA sequence: TGTGCCAGCGAGTCGGGACAGGGGACTAACGAGCAGTACTTC. Its translation: CASESGQGTNEQYF.